A selection of T cell receptor beta chains follows, all from one sample in a study of cytomegalovirus exposure and HLA in healthy donors. The repertoire was sequenced with immunoSEQ multiplex PCR; TCRdb's copy has only in-frame clones and lacks some. The sample holds under 200,000 clones, roughly 12% seen once. The sequenced material came from PBMCs. The receptors derive from a man aged 50-59 years in good health and CMV-seropositive. The CDR3 runs from the conserved cysteine through the conserved F or W. A D gene is named only where the DNA matches it firmly. Where a row states a size, it is once, few, many or the class of an expanded clone; other rows omit it.

D | J | size | V | CDR3 | DNA
. | TRBJ2-1 | . | TRBV7-9 | CASSLGGRFNEQFF | TGTGCCAGCAGCTTAGGGGGGCGATTCAATGAGCAGTTCTTC
TRBD1 | TRBJ1-4 | few | TRBV19 | CASSPIRDRGEEKLFF | TGTGCCAGTAGTCCGATTAGGGACAGGGGGGAAGAAAAACTGTTTTTT
. | TRBJ1-1 | few | TRBV28 | CASRQATGPNTEAFF | TGTGCCAGCAGGCAGGCTACAGGCCCCAACACTGAAGCTTTCTTT
. | TRBJ1-5 | few | TRBV19 | CASSIEGTRQPQHF | TGTGCCAGTAGTATAGAAGGGACTCGGCAGCCCCAGCATTTT
. | TRBJ1-2 | . | TRBV7-9 | CASSSAGIGVGGYTF | TGTGCCAGCAGCTCTGCAGGGATAGGAGTTGGTGGCTACACCTTC
TRBD2 | TRBJ2-2 | few | TRBV11-3 | CASSPRRGWGGENTGELFF | TGTGCCAGCAGCCCGAGGAGGGGTTGGGGGGGGGAGAACACCGGGGAGCTGTTTTTT
TRBD1 | TRBJ2-7 | . | TRBV30 | CAWSPQGYEQYF | TGTGCCTGGAGCCCACAGGGGTACGAGCAGTACTTC
. | TRBJ1-1 | few | TRBV28 | CASITASGTEAFF | TGTGCCAGCATCACCGCATCAGGCACTGAAGCTTTCTTT
. | TRBJ1-6 | few | TRBV28 | CASSAIDSYNSPLHF | TGTGCCAGCAGTGCGATCGACAGCTATAATTCACCCCTCCACTTT
. | TRBJ2-3 | few | TRBV7-2 | CASSLSGGAGDTQYF | TGTGCCAGCAGCTTATCTGGGGGGGCTGGAGATACGCAGTATTTT
TRBD1 | TRBJ1-2 | . | TRBV7-9 | CASSLAPVRGPNYGYTF | TGTGCCAGCAGCTTAGCACCGGTCAGGGGGCCTAACTATGGCTACACCTTC
TRBD1 | TRBJ1-2 | . | TRBV15 | CATSLDRAGYGYTF | TGTGCCACCAGCCTTGACAGGGCGGGCTATGGCTACACCTTC
TRBD1 | TRBJ1-2 | few | TRBV6-5 | CASSSPGQGDGYTF | TGTGCCAGCAGTTCCCCAGGACAGGGGGATGGCTACACCTTC
. | TRBJ2-5 | few | TRBV6-5 | CASSLGPPKTQYF | TGTGCCAGCAGTTTGGGCCCCCCAAAGACCCAGTACTTC
. | TRBJ2-2 | few | TRBV28 | CASSLGWTGELFF | TGTGCTAGCAGTTTAGGCTGGACCGGGGAGCTGTTTTTT
. | TRBJ1-2 | . | TRBV6-1 | CASSPDSYGYTF | TGTGCCAGCAGTCCAGACAGCTATGGCTACACCTTC
. | TRBJ1-6 | few | TRBV7-2 | CASSLFQGGSYNSPLHF | TGTGCCAGCAGCTTATTTCAGGGAGGCTCCTATAATTCACCCCTCCACTTT
. | TRBJ1-5 | few | TRBV7-2 | CASSSRVSNQPQHF | TGTGCCAGCAGCTCCAGGGTTAGCAATCAGCCCCAGCATTTT
. | TRBJ2-3 | . | TRBV5-4 | CASSPDQGRLMADTQYF | TGTGCCAGCAGCCCCGACCAGGGTCGGTTAATGGCAGATACGCAGTATTTT